The entry below gives a single TCR beta chain sequence along with its context. The PCR had 60 Vbeta and 13 Jbeta primers. The table came from immunoSEQ multiplex PCR; TCRdb's copy has only in-frame clones and leaves some out. This table has about 110,000 clones, around 80% appearing once. This specimen comes from a study of cytomegalovirus exposure and HLA in healthy donors. The wider study: Among the 300 to 500 genotyped donors, just over 80% were placed in the Caucasian-associated ancestry cluster.

The CDR3 loop spans 15 amino acids. The V gene's germline CDR1 is GTSNPN and CDR2 SVGIG (reference sequence). Trimming pared 3 bases from V and 4 bases from J, leaving 18 bases between. The TCR comes from a man aged 25-40 years in good health and CMV-seropositive. The J gene is TRBJ2-5, the V gene TRBV30; no reliable D call. The sample consisted of PBMCs. The CDR3 protein is CAWSMPHSTGETQYF. Written as DNA, the CDR3 is TGTGCCTGGAGCATGCCCCACTCAACGGGAGAGACCCAGTACTTC.